The clone carrying this T cell receptor beta chain showed up just a few times. Its specificity is not known. The source of the sample is a study of T-cell memory formation after mild COVID-19. Trimming stripped 3 bases from V and 0 bases from J, with 9 bases between. Germline V lookup: CDR1 LNHDA, CDR2 SQIVND (reference sequence). CDR3 length: 15 amino acids. Study results and caveats: CD4/CD8 balance characterized clones contracting day 15 to 85, and CD4+ skew characterized later expanders. Contracting CD4+ clones sat mainly in CM and EM; CD8+ in EMRA. Pre-infection memory already had some responding clones, implying cross-reactive memory joined.

One entry per CDR3 protein results from TCRdb running MiXCR on the 5' RACE reads. The sample has fewer than 550,000 distinct CDR3 sequences; around 20% are singletons. The sequence was obtained from an adult woman who had mild COVID-19 (a few samples of this study predate the infection). Cell type and time point are not known. Sequencing input: PBMCs or a T cell subset sorted from them (not recorded which). The chain joins TRBV19 to TRBJ1-5, with D possibly matching TRBD1 (6 bases). The CDR3 bases are TGTGCCAGTAGTATCAACAGGGATAGCAATCAGCCCCAGCATTTT. It is translated as CASSINRDSNQPQHF.